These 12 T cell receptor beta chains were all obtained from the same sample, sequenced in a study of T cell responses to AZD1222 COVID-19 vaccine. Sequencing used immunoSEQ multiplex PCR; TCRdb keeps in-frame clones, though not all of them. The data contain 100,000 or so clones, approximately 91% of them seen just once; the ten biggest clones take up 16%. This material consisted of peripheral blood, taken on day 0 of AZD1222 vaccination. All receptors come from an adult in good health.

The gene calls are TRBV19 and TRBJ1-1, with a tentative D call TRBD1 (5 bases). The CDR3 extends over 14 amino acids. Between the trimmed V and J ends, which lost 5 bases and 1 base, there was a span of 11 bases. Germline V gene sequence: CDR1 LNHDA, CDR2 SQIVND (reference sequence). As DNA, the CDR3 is TGTGCCAGTAGTTCCGGGACGGGGAACACTGAAGCTTTCTTT. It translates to CASSSGTGNTEAFF.

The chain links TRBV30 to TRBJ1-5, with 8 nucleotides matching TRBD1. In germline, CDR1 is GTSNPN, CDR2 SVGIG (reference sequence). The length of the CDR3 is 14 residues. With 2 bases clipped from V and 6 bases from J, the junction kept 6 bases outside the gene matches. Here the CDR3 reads CAWSQGARGQPQHF. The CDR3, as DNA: TGTGCCTGGAGTCAGGGGGCGCGGGGTCAGCCCCAGCATTTT.

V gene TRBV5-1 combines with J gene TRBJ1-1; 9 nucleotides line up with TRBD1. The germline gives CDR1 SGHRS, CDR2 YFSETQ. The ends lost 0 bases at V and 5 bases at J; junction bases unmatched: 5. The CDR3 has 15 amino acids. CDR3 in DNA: TGCGCCAGCAGCTTGGCCGGGACAGGGTTTACTGAAGCTTTCTTT. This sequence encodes CASSLAGTGFTEAFF. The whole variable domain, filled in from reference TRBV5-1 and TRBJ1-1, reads KAGVTQTPRYLIKTRGQQVTLSCSPISGHRSVSWYQQTPGQGLQFLFEYFSETQRNKGNFPGRFSGRQFSNSRSEMNVSTLELGDSALYLCASSLAGTGFTEAFFGQGTRLTVV.

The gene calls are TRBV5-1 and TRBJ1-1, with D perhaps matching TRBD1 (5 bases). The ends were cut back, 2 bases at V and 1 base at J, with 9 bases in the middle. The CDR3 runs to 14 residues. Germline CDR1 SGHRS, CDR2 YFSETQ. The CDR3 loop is CASSFMGENTEAFF. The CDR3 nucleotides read TGCGCCAGCAGCTTTATGGGGGAGAACACTGAAGCTTTCTTT.

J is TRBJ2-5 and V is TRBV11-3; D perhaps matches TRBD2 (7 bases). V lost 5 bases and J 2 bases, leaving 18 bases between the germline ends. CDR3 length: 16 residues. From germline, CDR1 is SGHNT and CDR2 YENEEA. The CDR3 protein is CASSPWGGPGQETQYF. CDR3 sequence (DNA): TGTGCCAGCAGCCCTTGGGGGGGCCCTGGGCAAGAGACCCAGTACTTC.

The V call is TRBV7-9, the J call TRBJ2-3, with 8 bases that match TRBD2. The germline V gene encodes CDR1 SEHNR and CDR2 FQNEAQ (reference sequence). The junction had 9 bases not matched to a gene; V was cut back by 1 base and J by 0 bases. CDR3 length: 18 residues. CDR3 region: CASSLGNNAGGSTDTQYF. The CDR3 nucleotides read TGTGCCAGCAGCTTAGGGAATAATGCGGGGGGCAGCACAGATACGCAGTATTTT.

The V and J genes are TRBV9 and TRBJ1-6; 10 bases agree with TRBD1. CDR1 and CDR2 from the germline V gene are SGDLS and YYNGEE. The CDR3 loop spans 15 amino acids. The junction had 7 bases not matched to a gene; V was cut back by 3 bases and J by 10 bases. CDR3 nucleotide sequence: TGTGCCAGCAGCGATCGACAGGGGGCTGAATCACCCCTCCACTTT. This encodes CASSDRQGAESPLHF.

In nucleotides, the CDR3 is TGTGCCAGCAGCCGGGGACAGGGGCGATTTACTAACTATGGCTACACCTTC. It is translated as CASSRGQGRFTNYGYTF. This chain connects TRBV7-9 to TRBJ1-2; 10 bases agree with TRBD1. The V gene end was trimmed by 5 bases and the J gene end by 0 bases; junction bases not matched to a gene: 9. CDR1 and CDR2 from the germline V gene are SEHNR and FQNEAQ (reference sequence). The CDR3 runs 17 residues.

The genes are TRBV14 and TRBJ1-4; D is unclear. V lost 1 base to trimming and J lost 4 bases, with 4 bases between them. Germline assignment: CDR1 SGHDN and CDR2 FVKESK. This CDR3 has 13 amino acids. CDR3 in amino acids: CASSQGGNEKLFF. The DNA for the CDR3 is TGTGCCAGCAGCCAAGGGGGTAATGAAAAACTGTTTTTT.

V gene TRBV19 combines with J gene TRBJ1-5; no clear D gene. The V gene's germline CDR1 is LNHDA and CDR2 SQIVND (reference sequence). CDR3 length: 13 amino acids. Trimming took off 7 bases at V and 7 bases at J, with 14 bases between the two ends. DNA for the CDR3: TGTGCCAGTATACCATGGGGTGGACAGCCCCAGCATTTT. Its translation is CASIPWGGQPQHF.

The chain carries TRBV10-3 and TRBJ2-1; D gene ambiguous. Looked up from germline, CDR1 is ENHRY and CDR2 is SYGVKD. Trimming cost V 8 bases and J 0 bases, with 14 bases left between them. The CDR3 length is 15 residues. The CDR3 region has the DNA TGTGCCATCCGTCCAACAGAGAGCTCCTACAATGAGCAGTTCTTC. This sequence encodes CAIRPTESSYNEQFF.

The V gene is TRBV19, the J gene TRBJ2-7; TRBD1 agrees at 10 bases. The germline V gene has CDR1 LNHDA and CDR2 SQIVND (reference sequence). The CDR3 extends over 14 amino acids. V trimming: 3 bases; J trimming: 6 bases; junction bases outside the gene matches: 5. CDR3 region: CASSMLGQGVEQYF. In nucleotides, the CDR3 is TGTGCCAGTAGTATGCTCGGACAGGGGGTCGAGCAGTACTTC.